Below are 12 T cell receptor beta chains sequenced from a single sample in a study of a mutant IDH1 vaccine in newly diagnosed glioma. Noted time point: week 47, end of study. A 20-mer mutant IDH1 peptide at 300 ug was injected subcutaneously with topical imiquimod. Their target antigens are unknown. Generated by immunoSEQ multiplex PCR, the TCRdb table keeps only in-frame clones and is missing some. This sample carries tens of thousands of clones, 75% to 90% of them seen once, and the ten largest clones take 4% to 5.5%. The material was PBMCs, obtained from a glioma patient whose treatment included an IDH1 peptide vaccine. These receptors were obtained from a man aged 40-49 years with glioma.

V is TRBV5-1 and J is TRBJ2-7; D unclear. Germline CDR1 and CDR2: SGHRS and YFSETQ. The length of the CDR3 is 14 residues. V lost 4 bases, J lost 2 bases, and 13 bases lay in between. The CDR3 spells CASSRTAVTYEQYF. DNA for the CDR3: TGCGCCAGCAGCAGGACGGCAGTAACCTACGAGCAGTACTTC. The whole variable domain, remainder taken from reference TRBV5-1 and TRBJ2-7, is KAGVTQTPRYLIKTRGQQVTLSCSPISGHRSVSWYQQTPGQGLQFLFEYFSETQRNKGNFPGRFSGRQFSNSRSEMNVSTLELGDSALYLCASSRTAVTYEQYFGPGTRLTVT.

About this clone itself: The junction shows a germline mismatch at one end, possibly a read error. This chain uses TRBV7-7 with TRBJ2-5, with unresolved D. The CDR3 length is 12 residues. CDR1 is SSHAT and CDR2 is FNYEAQ in the germline V gene (reference sequence). The CDR3 sequence: CASSLDKGTQYF. For the CDR3, the DNA is TGTGCTAGCAGCTTAGATAAAGGGACCCAGTACTTC. The whole variable domain, remainder taken from reference TRBV7-7 and TRBJ2-5, is GAGVSQSPRYKVTKRGQDVTLRCDPISSHATLYWYQQALGQGPEFLTYFNYEAQPDKSGLPSDRFSAERPEGSISTLTIQRTEQRDSAMYRCASSLDKGTQYFGPGTRLLVL.

V and J are TRBV9 and TRBJ1-6, with D unclear. The CDR3 extends over 15 amino acids. V was clipped by 4 bases and J by 9 bases, with 17 bases between them. Looked up from germline, CDR1 is SGDLS and CDR2 is YYNGEE. The CDR3 sequence is CASSPRLGRSSPLHF. The CDR3 nucleotides are TGTGCCAGCAGCCCGAGGCTGGGAAGGAGTTCACCCCTCCACTTT. Together with reference TRBV9 and TRBJ1-6, the CDR3 gives the full variable domain: DSGVTQTPKHLITATGQRVTLRCSPRSGDLSVYWYQQSLDQGLQFLIQYYNGEERAKGNILERFSAQQFPDLHSELNLSSLELGDSALYFCASSPRLGRSSPLHFGNGTRLTVT.

V is TRBV18 and J is TRBJ1-2; no clear D gene. The ends were cut back, 2 bases at V and 0 bases at J, with 7 bases in the middle. CDR3 length: 14 amino acids. The germline V gene has CDR1 KGHSH and CDR2 LQKENI. The CDR3 DNA reads as TGTGCCAGCTCACCAGAGTTAACTAACTATGGCTACACCTTC. As protein: CASSPELTNYGYTF. The complete variable domain, with remaining parts taken from reference TRBV18 and TRBJ1-2, reads NAGVMQNPRHLVRRRGQEARLRCSPMKGHSHVYWYRQLPEEGLKFMVYLQKENIIDESGMPKERFSAEFPKEGPSILRIQQVVRGDSAAYFCASSPELTNYGYTFGSGTRLTVV.

This clone was observed a few times. This sequence joins TRBV4-3 and TRBJ1-1; no definite D call. V lost 2 bases and J 4 bases, leaving 8 bases between the germline ends. The CDR3 spans 13 residues. CDR1 is LGHNA, CDR2 YSLEER, per germline. The CDR3 DNA reads as TGCGCCAGCAGCCAATGGGCAGGCACTGAAGCTTTCTTT. Translating it yields CASSQWAGTEAFF.

This clone appeared a few times. The gene calls are TRBV19 and TRBJ1-1; D remains unclear. The CDR3 runs 12 residues. Germline V gene sequence: CDR1 LNHDA, CDR2 SQIVND (reference sequence). V lost 1 base and J lost 8, with 8 bases in between. CDR3 in DNA: TGTGCCAGTAGTATAGGGGCGGTGGAAGCTTTCTTT. It yields the protein CASSIGAVEAFF. The entire variable domain, with the rest obtained from reference TRBV19 and TRBJ1-1, is as follows: DGGITQSPKYLFRKEGQNVTLSCEQNLNHDAMYWYRQDPGQGLRLIYYSQIVNDFQKGDIAEGYSVSREKKESFPLTVTSAQKNPTAFYLCASSIGAVEAFFGQGTRLTVV.

V usage is TRBV10-3 and J usage is TRBJ1-1, with a possible D match to TRBD1 (6 bases). The CDR3 is made up of 14 amino acids. V was shortened by 4 bases and J by 7 bases, with 16 bases between the two germline ends. The V gene's germline CDR1 is ENHRY and CDR2 SYGVKD. CDR3 region: CAISALQGQGEAFF. CDR3 bases: TGTGCCATCAGTGCGCTACAGGGCCAGGGTGAAGCTTTCTTT.

This clone was detected only a few times. The rearrangement links TRBV9 to TRBJ1-2; 10 bases align to TRBD1. V trimming: 7 bases; J trimming: 4 bases; junction bases outside the gene matches: 7. Per germline, CDR1 SGDLS and CDR2 YYNGEE. This CDR3 spans 14 amino acids. The CDR3 DNA reads TGTGCCAGCTCGGGACAGGGGAGGACCTATGGCTACACCTTC. Its protein product is CASSGQGRTYGYTF.

The J gene is TRBJ2-7, the V gene TRBV4-2, with a weak D call TRBD2 (6 bases). V was trimmed by 4 bases and J by 4 bases, leaving 20 bases between them. The germline V gene encodes CDR1 LGHNA and CDR2 YNFKEQ. This CDR3 spans 16 amino acids. The CDR3 DNA follows: TGTGCCAGCAGCCCCTCGGGACTCCAGGACGTGTACGAGCAGTACTTC. Its protein product is CASSPSGLQDVYEQYF.

The gene calls are TRBV19 and TRBJ2-7; D ambiguous. From germline, CDR1 is LNHDA and CDR2 SQIVND (reference sequence). The CDR3 runs to 13 residues. Trimming stripped 5 bases from V and 0 bases from J, with 8 bases between. The CDR3: CASSYRDSYEQYF. The CDR3 DNA follows: TGTGCCAGTAGTTACAGAGACTCCTACGAGCAGTACTTC.

V gene TRBV13 combines with J gene TRBJ2-3; 16 positions match TRBD2. After removal of 5 bases from V and 5 bases from J, the junction contained 13 bases not matched to a gene. The germline gives CDR1 PRHDT, CDR2 FYEKMQ (reference sequence). This CDR3 region has 19 residues. The CDR3 loop is CASSATGTSGGVFGDTQYF. The CDR3, as DNA: TGTGCCAGCAGCGCTACCGGGACTAGCGGGGGGGTCTTTGGAGATACGCAGTATTTT.

The chain recombines TRBV6-1 with TRBJ2-5; D gene uncertain. Trimming removed 4 bases at V and 5 bases at J, with 5 bases between. The CDR3 runs to 11 residues. The germline CDR1 and CDR2 sequences are MNHNS and SASEGT. The CDR3 coding sequence is TGTGCCAGCAGTGTCTCGGAGACCCAGTACTTC. Residues: CASSVSETQYF.